This entry lists 13 T cell receptor beta chains sequenced from one sample in a study of T cells after yellow fever vaccination. Each CDR3 protein gets one entry after TCRdb re-called the 5' RACE reads with MiXCR. The data hold a few hundred thousand distinct CDR3 sequences, with around 8.6% observed a single time. The input for sequencing was CD4+ T cells sorted from PBMCs, taken 5 days after the yellow fever booster vaccination. These receptors all stem from a young man who received the YFV17D yellow fever vaccine.

The rearrangement joins TRBV6-5 to TRBJ1-4; D might be TRBD1 (5 bases). Germline loops: CDR1 MNHEY, CDR2 SVGAGI. V shed 3 bases and J shed 6 bases, with 14 bases lying between them. There are 15 residues in the CDR3. DNA for the CDR3: TGTGCCAGCAGTTATAGTCTGGGGGAGGATGAAAAACTGTTTTTT. It encodes CASSYSLGEDEKLFF.

The CDR3 sequence is CASSLSPTGSSYNEQFF. The CDR3 DNA reads TGTGCCAGCAGCTTATCGCCGACAGGGAGCTCCTACAATGAGCAGTTCTTC. The V gene is TRBV7-2, the J gene TRBJ2-1, with TRBD1 identical over 7 bases. Per the germline V gene, CDR1 is SGHTA and CDR2 is FQGNSA. The CDR3 consists of 17 residues. The ends lost 2 bases at V and 0 bases at J; junction bases unmatched: 7.

This clonotype was counted ten times or more. The rearrangement uses TRBV7-2 and TRBJ2-7; no firm D call. Trimming shortened V by 2 bases and J by 0 bases, and 8 bases separated the two germline ends. The germline CDR1 and CDR2 sequences are SGHTA and FQGNSA. The CDR3 loop spans 14 amino acids. Here the CDR3 DNA reads TGTGCCAGCAGCTTACGGGTATTCTCCTACGAGCAGTACTTC. Encoded protein: CASSLRVFSYEQYF. The full variable domain, in which reference TRBV7-2 and TRBJ2-7 provide the parts outside the CDR3, is GAGVSQSPSNKVTEKGKDVELRCDPISGHTALYWYRQSLGQGLEFLIYFQGNSAPDKSGLPSDRFSAERTGGSVSTLTIQRTQQEDSAVYLCASSLRVFSYEQYFGPGTRLTVT.

In this sample, this clonotype turned up a few times. This rearrangement joins TRBV3-1 to TRBJ2-7; D tentatively fits TRBD1 or TRBD2 (5 bases each). Germline V gives CDR1 LGHDT, CDR2 YNNKEL (reference sequence). V was shortened by 4 bases and J by 4 bases, with 11 bases between the two germline ends. This CDR3 spans 13 amino acids. The CDR3 spells CASSPLGEYEQYF. CDR3 bases: TGTGCCAGCAGCCCCTTGGGGGAATACGAGCAGTACTTC.

This clonotype came up many times. The chain carries TRBV18 and TRBJ1-1, with D unclear. The CDR3 is 13 amino acids. CDR1 is KGHSH, CDR2 LQKENI, per germline. With 2 bases removed from V and 1 base from J, the gap between germline ends came to 5 bases. The CDR3 loop reads CASSPNRNTEAFF. In nucleotides, the CDR3 is TGTGCCAGCTCACCAAACCGGAACACTGAAGCTTTCTTT.

In its sample, this clonotype was seen many times. This chain connects TRBV5-1 to TRBJ2-3; tentatively, D is TRBD1 or TRBD2 (5 bases each). Looked up from germline, CDR1 is SGHRS and CDR2 is YFSETQ. The CDR3 spans 13 residues. V was trimmed by 4 bases and J by 6 bases, leaving 12 bases between them. The CDR3 DNA sequence: TGCGCCAGCAGCCGGGGCCCGGCGGATACGCAGTATTTT. This gives the protein CASSRGPADTQYF.

The CDR3 sequence: CASSQDITNQPQHF. As DNA, the CDR3 is TGCGCCAGCAGCCAAGATATCACCAATCAGCCCCAGCATTTT. The rearrangement uses TRBV4-3 and TRBJ1-5; D gene ambiguous. The V end lost 0 bases, the J end lost 3 bases, and 6 bases lay between the germline ends. Germline V gene sequence: CDR1 LGHNA, CDR2 YSLEER. This CDR3 comprises 14 residues.

The rearrangement joins TRBV9 to TRBJ2-7; 11 bases agree with TRBD2. This CDR3 has 16 amino acids. The V gene's germline CDR1 is SGDLS and CDR2 YYNGEE. Trimming cost V 0 bases and J 6 bases; bases outside gene matches: 8. The CDR3 DNA follows: TGTGCCAGCAGCGTAGGGGTCCTAACTAGCGGGGGCGAGCAGTACTTC. Its protein is CASSVGVLTSGGEQYF.

This clonotype has at least ten counts. CDR3 protein: CASSLGTGGQPQHF. The DNA of the CDR3 is TGTGCCAGCAGTTTAGGGACAGGGGGACAGCCCCAGCATTTT. The chain uses TRBV12-3 or TRBV12-4 and TRBJ1-5; 10 bases agree with TRBD1. The ends lost 1 base at V and 7 bases at J; junction bases unmatched: 1. CDR3 length: 14 residues.

The CDR3 region is CASSLAGVEGQPQHF. In DNA, the CDR3 is TGTGCCAGCAGCTTAGCTGGGGTGGAAGGTCAGCCCCAGCATTTT. The chain is built from TRBV7-2 and TRBJ1-5; unclear D gene. V was shortened by 0 bases and J by 6 bases, with 12 bases between the two germline ends. The CDR3 is 15 amino acids. Germline V gene sequence: CDR1 SGHTA, CDR2 FQGNSA.

This clonotype showed up just a few times. Given a much more abundant clone one base away, this may be a read error. V usage is TRBV5-1 and J usage is TRBJ2-2; TRBD1 matches at 7 bases. The germline V gene encodes CDR1 SGHRS and CDR2 YFSETQ. With 3 bases clipped from V and 2 bases from J, the junction kept 1 base outside the gene matches. There are 14 residues in the CDR3. The CDR3 sequence: CASSWDSNTGELFF. CDR3 coding DNA: TGCGCCAGCAGCTGGGACAGTAACACCGGGGAGCTGTTTTTT. The full variable domain, completed using reference TRBV5-1 and TRBJ2-2, is KAGVTQTPRYLIKTRGQQVTLSCSPISGHRSVSWYQQTPGQGLQFLFEYFSETQRNKGNFPGRFSGRQFSNSRSEMNVSTLELGDSALYLCASSWDSNTGELFFGEGSRLTVL.

The J gene is TRBJ1-6, the V gene TRBV12-3 or TRBV12-4; the D gene is possibly TRBD1 (5 bases). The CDR3 is made up of 15 amino acids. V was pared by 6 bases and J by 7 bases, with 16 bases between. The DNA for the CDR3 is TGTGCCAGCAGCGCGACAGCGGGGCGGAATTCACCCCTCCACTTT. Amino acid sequence: CASSATAGRNSPLHF.

This clonotype was counted a few times. The rearrangement joins TRBV7-3 to TRBJ2-7, with D perhaps matching TRBD2 (6 bases). Germline assignment: CDR1 SGHTA and CDR2 FQGTGA. Trimming shortened V by 4 bases and J by 3 bases, and 16 bases separated the two germline ends. The CDR3 loop spans 15 amino acids. DNA for the CDR3: TGTGCCAGCAGCTCCTTCGGAGGGTCGGTCTACGAGCAGTACTTC. It specifies CASSSFGGSVYEQYF.